Sequencing of this T cell receptor beta chain was carried out in a study of blood T cell repertoires in COVID-19. Study-wide context: Sites across the United States, Italy and Spain contributed samples from acute and convalescent COVID-19. T cells, B-cell-depleted T cells, or PBMCs provided the cDNA or gDNA that served as material.

In the original processing: Researchers report that nucleated cell counts were estimated from reference gene primer amplification. TCRdb's table, derived via immunoSEQ multiplex PCR, lists solely in-frame clones and lacks some. The D gene and trimming were derived from the DNA, and the V and J assignments and clone size from that table. The data contain approximately 75,000 clones, approximately 80% of them seen just once; the ten biggest clones take up 20% to 25%. CDR3 length equals 11 residues. V gave up 5 bases and J gave up 8 bases, with 12 bases separating them. CDR1 and CDR2 (germline): DFQATT, SNEGSKA (reference sequence).

Sequencing was done on a sample of peripheral blood. This receptor was taken from a woman aged 50 to 60 with acute or convalescent COVID-19. The chain is built from TRBV20-1 and TRBJ1-2; D might be TRBD1 (6 bases). The CDR3, as DNA: TGCAGTGCTGGCGACAGGCGCGGCTACACCTTC. Its translation: CSAGDRRGYTF.